The 26 T cell receptor beta chains presented below share a single source sample, sequenced in a study of human T cells and chemical hapten exposure. Each CDR3 protein gets one entry after TCRdb re-called the RACE reads with MiXCR. The table has some 180,000 distinct CDR3 sequences, more than 20% seen once. Time point in this sample: patch test 3, about 24 weeks after DPC sensitization. Regarding treatment: therapeutic diphenylcyclopropenone sensitization with weekly scalp DPC. This specimen was whole blood, taken in connection with sensitization to the hapten diphenylcyclopropenone (DPC). The origin of the receptors is a woman in her thirties or forties with alopecia areata. Some clones in this sample may be carry-over from other donors' samples.

This clonotype was observed a handful of times. This chain links TRBV4-3 with TRBJ2-1, with 9 bases that match TRBD2. Germline-derived CDR1 and CDR2 are LGHNA and YSLEER. V lost 0 bases to trimming and J lost 10 bases; unmatched junction nucleotides: 10. The CDR3 has 16 amino acids. DNA for the CDR3: TGCGCCAGCAGCCAAGATGGGGCGGGAGGGGGGAGGGAGCAGTTCTTC. This sequence encodes CASSQDGAGGGREQFF.

CDR3 in amino acids: CSVTTGAPYEQYF. The DNA for the CDR3 is TGCAGCGTAACGACAGGGGCCCCCTACGAGCAGTACTTC. This chain uses TRBV29-1 with TRBJ2-7, with 8 bases fitting TRBD1. Germline CDR1 and CDR2: SQVTM and ANQGSEA. The CDR3 has 13 amino acids. Losses at the gene ends were 6 bases for V and 2 bases for J; bases not matched to a gene: 6.

This clonotype has just a few counts. This chain uses TRBV28 with TRBJ1-1; the D gene is possibly TRBD1 (6 bases). The germline V gene encodes CDR1 MDHEN and CDR2 SYDVKM. With 6 bases removed from V and 3 bases from J, the gap between germline ends came to 11 bases. The CDR3 covers 13 residues. Written as DNA, the CDR3 is TGTGCCAGCAGACCGGACAGATACACTGAAGCTTTCTTT. Protein: CASRPDRYTEAFF.

This CDR3 is CASSVVGFGEHEQYF. Here the CDR3 DNA reads TGTGCCAGCAGCGTAGTGGGGTTTGGAGAGCACGAGCAGTACTTC. V usage is TRBV9 and J usage is TRBJ2-7; D ambiguous. The germline V gene encodes CDR1 SGDLS and CDR2 YYNGEE. CDR3 size: 15 residues. Between the trimmed V and J ends, which lost 0 bases and 5 bases, there was a span of 15 bases. Supplemented by reference TRBV9 and TRBJ2-7, the full variable domain reads DSGVTQTPKHLITATGQRVTLRCSPRSGDLSVYWYQQSLDQGLQFLIQYYNGEERAKGNILERFSAQQFPDLHSELNLSSLELGDSALYFCASSVVGFGEHEQYFGPGTRLTVT.

In this sample, this clonotype turned up a few times. The rearrangement uses TRBV6-1 and TRBJ1-1, with no clear D. The CDR3 has 16 amino acids. The germline V and J ends were trimmed by 2 bases and 2 bases, with 15 bases remaining between them. The germline V gene encodes CDR1 MNHNS and CDR2 SASEGT. The CDR3 loop is CASSEPPGTRNTEAFF. CDR3 DNA: TGTGCCAGCAGTGAACCCCCAGGAACGCGAAACACTGAAGCTTTCTTT.

The chain employs TRBV25-1 and TRBJ2-7; D remains unclear. Germline CDR1 reads MGHDK; CDR2 reads SYGVNS. V was pared by 3 bases and J by 3 bases, with 9 bases between. The CDR3 extends over 13 amino acids. CDR3 sequence (DNA): TGTGCCAGCAGTGACAGGACCCTCTACGAGCAGTACTTC. This sequence encodes CASSDRTLYEQYF.

The gene calls are TRBV29-1 and TRBJ2-1, with a weak D call TRBD2 (6 bases). From germline, CDR1 is SQVTM and CDR2 ANQGSEA. The length of the CDR3 is 13 residues. The CDR3, as DNA: TGCGGCGGGGCCCGGGAGCCGTTTGGTGAGCAGTTCTTC. Translating it yields CGGAREPFGEQFF.

V and J are TRBV4-1 and TRBJ1-1; no clear D gene. CDR1 and CDR2 (germline): MGHRA, YSYEKL. V was clipped by 1 base and J by 4 bases, with 7 bases between them. The CDR3 is 13 residues long. This CDR3 is CASSQVSGTEAFF. As DNA, the CDR3 is TGCGCCAGCAGCCAAGTGTCGGGCACTGAAGCTTTCTTT.

The chain employs TRBV29-1 and TRBJ1-2; the D is unclear. The V gene lost 4 bases and the J gene lost 2 bases, with 8 bases spanning the gap. Per the germline V gene, CDR1 is SQVTM and CDR2 is ANQGSEA. CDR3 length: 12 amino acids. The DNA for the CDR3 is TGCAGCGTTGTATCCAGAAACTATGGCTACACCTTC. Amino acids: CSVVSRNYGYTF.

The CDR3 DNA sequence: TGCGCCAGCAGCTTGGATGTGACTAGCATAGAGACCCAGTACTTC. Its translation is CASSLDVTSIETQYF. The chain uses TRBV5-1 and TRBJ2-5, with 7 bases identical to TRBD2. This CDR3 contains 15 residues. Germline V gene data show CDR1 as SGHRS and CDR2 as YFSETQ. J lost 4 bases, V lost 0 bases, and 6 bases had no gene match.

The V and J genes are TRBV6-2 or TRBV6-3 and TRBJ2-7; 7 bases agree with TRBD2. The length of the CDR3 is 14 residues. Germline CDR1 reads MNHEY; CDR2 reads SVGEGT. The J segment lost 3 bases and the V segment lost 0 bases, leaving 2 bases of the junction unmatched. The CDR3 DNA is TGTGCCAGCAGTTACTCAACGGGGGGCTACGAGCAGTACTTC. Translated, it gives CASSYSTGGYEQYF.

This chain uses TRBV10-3 with TRBJ2-1; TRBD2 matches at 9 bases. The germline V gene encodes CDR1 ENHRY and CDR2 SYGVKD. V trimming: 0 bases; J trimming: 7 bases; junction bases outside the gene matches: 4. The CDR3 has 15 residues. The CDR3 here is CAISESVTSGNEQFF. CDR3 DNA: TGTGCCATCAGTGAGTCTGTGACTAGCGGAAATGAGCAGTTCTTC.

The chain combines TRBV7-2 with TRBJ2-4; 8 bases fit TRBD1. The trim removed 7 bases at V and 9 bases at J, leaving 5 bases unmatched. Germline CDR1 and CDR2: SGHTA and FQGNSA. This CDR3 spans 12 amino acids. CDR3 DNA sequence: TGTGCCAGCACCATACAGGGGGGCATTCAGTACTTC. As protein: CASTIQGGIQYF.

This clonotype was counted many times. This chain links TRBV7-2 with TRBJ1-5; 10 bases are a match to TRBD1. The germline CDR1 and CDR2 sequences are SGHTA and FQGNSA. With 5 bases clipped from V and 4 bases from J, the junction kept 2 bases outside the gene matches. This CDR3 has 14 residues. In DNA form, the CDR3 reads TGTGCCAGCAGCAGGACAGGGGGGAATCAGCCCCAGCATTTT. Translated, it gives CASSRTGGNQPQHF.

Only a few counts were recorded for this clonotype. The chain is built from TRBV11-1 and TRBJ2-5; D ambiguous. The CDR3 runs to 12 residues. Germline V gene lookup returns CDR1 SGHAT and CDR2 FQDESV (reference sequence). V gave up 6 bases and J gave up 4 bases, with 9 bases separating them. The CDR3 here is CASSSTRETQYF. Here the CDR3 DNA reads TGTGCCAGCAGTTCAACGAGAGAGACCCAGTACTTC.

The J gene is TRBJ1-2, the V gene TRBV24-1; no reliable D call. Trimming removed 2 bases from V and 4 bases from J, with 4 bases in between. CDR1 is KGHDR and CDR2 is SFDVKD in the germline V gene. The CDR3 is made up of 12 amino acids. CDR3 sequence reads: CATSDSFYGYTF. Written as DNA, the CDR3 is TGTGCCACCAGTGATTCCTTCTATGGCTACACCTTC.

CDR3 nucleotides: TGCAGTGCCCCCCCTAGGACCAAAAACATTCAGTACTTC. Protein sequence: CSAPPRTKNIQYF. V and J are TRBV20-1 and TRBJ2-4; D unresolved. V dropped 6 bases and J dropped 2 bases, with 11 bases sitting between them. The CDR3 consists of 13 residues. The germline gives CDR1 DFQATT, CDR2 SNEGSKA (reference sequence).

This clonotype was seen only a few times. The chain has TRBV28 and TRBJ1-5; no clear D. The CDR3 is 13 residues long. Deletions cut 10 bases from V and 1 base from J, with 11 bases between. CDR1 and CDR2 (germline): MDHEN, SYDVKM. The CDR3 is CAIASGSNQPQHF. In nucleotides, the CDR3 is TGTGCCATCGCTTCGGGGAGCAATCAGCCCCAGCATTTT.

This rearrangement joins TRBV12-5 to TRBJ2-1; no firm D call. Germline V lookup: CDR1 LGHNT, CDR2 FRNRAP. The CDR3 loop spans 12 amino acids. V dropped 4 bases and J dropped 10 bases, with 11 bases sitting between them. The CDR3 coding sequence is TGTGCTAGTGGTTCGATAAGTACGGAGCAGTTCTTC. Amino acid sequence: CASGSISTEQFF.

This chain joins TRBV20-1 and TRBJ2-5; D is tentatively TRBD1 or TRBD2 (6 bases each). The germline gives CDR1 DFQATT, CDR2 SNEGSKA (reference sequence). Between the trimmed V and J ends, which lost 6 bases and 2 bases, there was a span of 19 bases. This CDR3 is 15 amino acids long. The DNA of the CDR3 is TGCAGTGCCTATGGGGGGCGGGGAGCACAAGAGACCCAGTACTTC. Translation: CSAYGGRGAQETQYF.

This clonotype was picked up a small number of times. The rearrangement uses TRBV29-1 and TRBJ2-2, with D hard to call. The CDR3 is made up of 11 amino acids. V lost 5 bases and J lost 5, with 6 bases in between. In germline, CDR1 is SQVTM, CDR2 ANQGSEA. The CDR3 nucleotides read TGCAGCGTTTCAGAGACCGGGGAGCTGTTTTTT. Encoded protein: CSVSETGELFF.

The rearrangement uses TRBV11-2 and TRBJ1-2, with a weak D call TRBD1 (6 bases). V lost 5 bases to trimming and J lost 2 bases, with 12 bases between them. Germline V gives CDR1 SGHAT, CDR2 FQNNGV. CDR3 length equals 14 residues. CDR3 amino acids: CASSRGTLNYGYTF. The CDR3 DNA sequence: TGTGCCAGCAGCAGAGGGACATTGAACTATGGCTACACCTTC. The full variable domain, rest sourced from reference TRBV11-2 and TRBJ1-2, is EAGVAQSPRYKIIEKRQSVAFWCNPISGHATLYWYQQILGQGPKLLIQFQNNGVVDDSQLPKDRFSAERLKGVDSTLKIQPAKLEDSAVYLCASSRGTLNYGYTFGSGTRLTVV.

The chain is built from TRBV6-2 or TRBV6-3 and TRBJ2-1; unclear D gene. V was shortened by 0 bases and J by 5 bases, with 11 bases between the two germline ends. CDR3 length equals 15 residues. Germline V gives CDR1 MNHEY, CDR2 SVGEGT. In DNA form, the CDR3 reads TGTGCCAGCAGTTACTCGTGGACGCGCAACAATGAGCAGTTCTTC. This gives the protein CASSYSWTRNNEQFF.

This clonotype turned up a few times. The chain links TRBV9 to TRBJ2-4; TRBD1 matches 7 bases. The ends lost 2 bases at V and 8 bases at J; junction bases unmatched: 4. Germline CDR1 SGDLS, CDR2 YYNGEE. The CDR3 has 13 residues. CDR3 sequence (DNA): TGTGCCAGCAGCGTGGATACAGGGGACATTCAGTACTTC. Translated, it gives CASSVDTGDIQYF. The full variable domain, in which reference TRBV9 and TRBJ2-4 provide the parts outside the CDR3, is DSGVTQTPKHLITATGQRVTLRCSPRSGDLSVYWYQQSLDQGLQFLIQYYNGEERAKGNILERFSAQQFPDLHSELNLSSLELGDSALYFCASSVDTGDIQYFGAGTRLSVL.

This clonotype was detected a few times. Here the CDR3 DNA reads TGTGCCAGCAGAGGAGGGACCTACGAGCAGTACTTC. Its protein is CASRGGTYEQYF. The chain is built from TRBV6-5 and TRBJ2-7, with D perhaps matching TRBD2 (6 bases). There are 12 residues in the CDR3. Germline V gives CDR1 MNHEY, CDR2 SVGAGI. Trimming took 6 bases from V and 2 from J, leaving 8 bases between them.

This clonotype was picked up a small number of times. The chain employs TRBV5-6 and TRBJ2-2; D perhaps matches TRBD2 (5 bases). Germline values: CDR1 SGHDT, CDR2 YYEEEE. This CDR3 has 15 amino acids. Trimming removed 7 bases from V and 4 bases from J, with 17 bases in between. This CDR3 reads CASGEAEKTTGELFF. CDR3 DNA sequence: TGTGCCAGCGGCGAAGCGGAGAAAACCACCGGGGAGCTGTTTTTT.